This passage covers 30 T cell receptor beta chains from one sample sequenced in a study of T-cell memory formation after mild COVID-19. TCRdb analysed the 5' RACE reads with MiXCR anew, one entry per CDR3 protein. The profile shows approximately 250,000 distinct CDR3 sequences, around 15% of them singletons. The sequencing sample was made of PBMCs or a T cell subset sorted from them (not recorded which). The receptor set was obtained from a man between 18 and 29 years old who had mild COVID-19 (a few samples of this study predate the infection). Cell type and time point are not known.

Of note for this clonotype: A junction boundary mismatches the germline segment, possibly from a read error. The CDR3 region is CAIRGTGYLSGSGEMFF. CDR3 coding DNA: TGTGCCATCAGGGGGACAGGGTATCTGTCTGGCTCCGGGGAGATGTTTTTT. The chain uses TRBV10-3 and TRBJ2-2; 9 positions agree with TRBD1. The CDR3 covers 17 residues. From germline, CDR1 is ENHRY and CDR2 SYGVKD.

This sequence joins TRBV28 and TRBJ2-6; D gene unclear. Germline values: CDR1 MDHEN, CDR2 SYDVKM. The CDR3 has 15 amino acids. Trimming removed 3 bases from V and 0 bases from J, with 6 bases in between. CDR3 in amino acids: CASSFWGSGANVLTF. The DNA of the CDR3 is TGTGCCAGCAGTTTCTGGGGCTCTGGGGCCAACGTCCTGACTTTC.

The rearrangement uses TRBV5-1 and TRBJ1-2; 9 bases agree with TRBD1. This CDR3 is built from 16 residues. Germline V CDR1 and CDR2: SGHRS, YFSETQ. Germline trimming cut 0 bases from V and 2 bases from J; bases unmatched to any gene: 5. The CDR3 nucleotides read TGCGCCAGCAGCTTGGGAGGGACAGGGCCAAACTATGGCTACACCTTC. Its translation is CASSLGGTGPNYGYTF.

The DNA for the CDR3 is TGCGCCAGCAGCTCGATCTTAGTGGGGGAGGGCTCCTACAATGAGCAGTTCTTC. Protein product: CASSSILVGEGSYNEQFF. The J gene is TRBJ2-1, the V gene TRBV5-1; 7 bases agree with TRBD2. Germline V lookup: CDR1 SGHRS, CDR2 YFSETQ. V lost 3 bases to trimming and J lost 0 bases; unmatched junction nucleotides: 12. The CDR3 extends over 18 amino acids.

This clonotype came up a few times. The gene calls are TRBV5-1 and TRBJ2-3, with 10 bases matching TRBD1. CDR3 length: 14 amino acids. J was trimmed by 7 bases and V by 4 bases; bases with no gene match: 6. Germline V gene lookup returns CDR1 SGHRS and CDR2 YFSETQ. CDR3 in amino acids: CASSIGQGGNTQYF. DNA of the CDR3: TGCGCCAGCAGCATAGGACAGGGGGGGAATACGCAGTATTTT.

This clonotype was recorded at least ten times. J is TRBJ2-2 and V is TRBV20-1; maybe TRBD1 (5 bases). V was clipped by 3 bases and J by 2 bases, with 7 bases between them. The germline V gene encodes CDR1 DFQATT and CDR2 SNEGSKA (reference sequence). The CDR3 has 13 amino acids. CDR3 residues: CSARQGNTGELFF. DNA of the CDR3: TGCAGTGCTAGGCAGGGTAACACCGGGGAGCTGTTTTTT.

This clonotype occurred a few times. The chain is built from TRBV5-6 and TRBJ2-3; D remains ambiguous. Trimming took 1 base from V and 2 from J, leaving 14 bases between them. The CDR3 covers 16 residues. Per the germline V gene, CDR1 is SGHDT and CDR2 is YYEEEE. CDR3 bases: TGTGCCAGCAGCTTGCTGGATCGGGCGTACACAGATACGCAGTATTTT. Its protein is CASSLLDRAYTDTQYF.

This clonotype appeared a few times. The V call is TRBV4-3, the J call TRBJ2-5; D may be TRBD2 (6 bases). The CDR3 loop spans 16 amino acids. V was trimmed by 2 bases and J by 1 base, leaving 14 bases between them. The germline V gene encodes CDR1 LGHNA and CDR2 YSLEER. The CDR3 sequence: CASSQFTGELQETQYF. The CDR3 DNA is TGCGCCAGCAGCCAATTCACGGGGGAACTCCAAGAGACCCAGTACTTC.

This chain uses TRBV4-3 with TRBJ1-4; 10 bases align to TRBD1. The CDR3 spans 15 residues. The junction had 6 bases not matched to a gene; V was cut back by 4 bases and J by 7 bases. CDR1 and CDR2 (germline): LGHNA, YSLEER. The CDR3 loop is CASSRTGGGGEKLFF. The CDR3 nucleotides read TGCGCCAGCAGCCGGACAGGGGGAGGGGGTGAAAAACTGTTTTTT.

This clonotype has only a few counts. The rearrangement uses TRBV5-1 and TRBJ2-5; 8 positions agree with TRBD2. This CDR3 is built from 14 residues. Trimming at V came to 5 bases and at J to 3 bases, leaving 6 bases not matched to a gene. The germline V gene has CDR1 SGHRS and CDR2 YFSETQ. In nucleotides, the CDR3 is TGCGCCAGCAGTGATCGGGGGGGCGAAGAGACCCAGTACTTC. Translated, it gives CASSDRGGEETQYF.

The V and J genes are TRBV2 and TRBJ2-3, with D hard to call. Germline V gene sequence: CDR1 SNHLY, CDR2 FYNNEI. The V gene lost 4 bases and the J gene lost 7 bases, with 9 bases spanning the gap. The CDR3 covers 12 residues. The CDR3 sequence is CASSAQLNTQYF. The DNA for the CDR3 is TGTGCCAGCAGTGCACAGTTAAATACGCAGTATTTT.

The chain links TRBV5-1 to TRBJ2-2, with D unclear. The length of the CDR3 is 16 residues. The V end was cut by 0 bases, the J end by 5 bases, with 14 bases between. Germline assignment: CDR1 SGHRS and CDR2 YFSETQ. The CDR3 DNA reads TGCGCCAGCAGCTTGGCCGAGGTCAGCAGAACCGGGGAGCTGTTTTTT. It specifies CASSLAEVSRTGELFF.

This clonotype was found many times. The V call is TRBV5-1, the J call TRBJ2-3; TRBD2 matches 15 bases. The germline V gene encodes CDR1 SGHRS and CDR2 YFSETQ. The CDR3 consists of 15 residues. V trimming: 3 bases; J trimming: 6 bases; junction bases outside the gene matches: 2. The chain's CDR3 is CASSSGTSGGDTQYF. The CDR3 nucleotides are TGCGCCAGCAGCTCGGGGACTAGCGGGGGGGATACGCAGTATTTT.

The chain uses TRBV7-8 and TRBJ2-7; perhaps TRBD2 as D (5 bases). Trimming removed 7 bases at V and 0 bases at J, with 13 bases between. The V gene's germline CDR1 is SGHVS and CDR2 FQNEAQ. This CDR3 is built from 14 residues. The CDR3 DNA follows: TGTGCCAGCACCCCCCGGGGTTTCTCCTACGAGCAGTACTTC. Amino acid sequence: CASTPRGFSYEQYF.

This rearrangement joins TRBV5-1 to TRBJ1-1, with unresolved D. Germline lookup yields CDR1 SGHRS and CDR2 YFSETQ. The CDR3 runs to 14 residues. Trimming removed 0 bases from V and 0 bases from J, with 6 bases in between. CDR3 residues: CASSLERMNTEAFF. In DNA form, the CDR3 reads TGCGCCAGCAGCTTGGAACGGATGAACACTGAAGCTTTCTTT.

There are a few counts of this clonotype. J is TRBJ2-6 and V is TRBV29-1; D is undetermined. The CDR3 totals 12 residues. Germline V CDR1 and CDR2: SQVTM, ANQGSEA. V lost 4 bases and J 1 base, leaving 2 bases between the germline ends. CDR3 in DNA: TGCAGCGTTGTTTCTGGGGCCAACGTCCTGACTTTC. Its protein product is CSVVSGANVLTF.

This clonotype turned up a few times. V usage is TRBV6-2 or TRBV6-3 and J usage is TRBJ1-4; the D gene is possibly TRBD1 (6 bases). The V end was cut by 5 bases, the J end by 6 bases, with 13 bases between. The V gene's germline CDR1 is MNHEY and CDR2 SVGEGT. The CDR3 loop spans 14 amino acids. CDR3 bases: TGTGCCAGCAGTGACACCTCAGGGGATGAAAAACTGTTTTTT. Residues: CASSDTSGDEKLFF.

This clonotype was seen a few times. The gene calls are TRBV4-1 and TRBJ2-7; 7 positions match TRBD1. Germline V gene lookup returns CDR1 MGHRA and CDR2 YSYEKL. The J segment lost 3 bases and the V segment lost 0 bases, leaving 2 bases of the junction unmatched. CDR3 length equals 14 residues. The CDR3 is CASSQDRDSYEQYV. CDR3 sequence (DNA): TGCGCCAGCAGCCAAGATAGGGACAGCTACGAGCAGTACGTC.

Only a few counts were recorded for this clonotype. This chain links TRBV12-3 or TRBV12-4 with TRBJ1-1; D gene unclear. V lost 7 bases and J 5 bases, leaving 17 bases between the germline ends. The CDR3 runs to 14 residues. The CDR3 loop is CASTRRPLETEAFF. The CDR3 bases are TGTGCCAGCACGCGTAGACCGCTTGAGACTGAAGCTTTCTTT.

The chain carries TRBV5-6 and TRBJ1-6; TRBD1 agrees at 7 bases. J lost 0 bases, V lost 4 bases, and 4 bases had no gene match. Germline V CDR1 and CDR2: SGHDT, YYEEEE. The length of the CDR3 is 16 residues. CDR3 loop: CASSPRTGSYNSPLHF. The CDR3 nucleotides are TGTGCCAGCAGCCCTCGGACAGGCTCCTATAATTCACCCCTCCACTTT.

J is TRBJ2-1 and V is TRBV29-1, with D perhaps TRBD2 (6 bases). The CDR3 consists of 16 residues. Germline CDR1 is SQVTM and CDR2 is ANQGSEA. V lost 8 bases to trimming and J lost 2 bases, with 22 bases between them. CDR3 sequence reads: CSTIGGISGTYNEQFF. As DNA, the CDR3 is TGCAGCACCATTGGTGGGATTAGCGGAACCTACAATGAGCAGTTCTTC.

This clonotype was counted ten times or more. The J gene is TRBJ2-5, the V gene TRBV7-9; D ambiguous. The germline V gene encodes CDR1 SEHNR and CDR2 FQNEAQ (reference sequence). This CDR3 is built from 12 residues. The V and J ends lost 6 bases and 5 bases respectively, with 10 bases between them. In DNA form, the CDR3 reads TGTGCCAGCAGTTGGGATGGGGAGACCCAGTACTTC. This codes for CASSWDGETQYF.

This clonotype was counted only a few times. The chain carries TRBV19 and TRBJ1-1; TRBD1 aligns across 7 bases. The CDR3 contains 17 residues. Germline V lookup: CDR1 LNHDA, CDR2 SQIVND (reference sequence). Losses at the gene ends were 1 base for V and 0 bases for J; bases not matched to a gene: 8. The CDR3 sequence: CASSIGPGGVMNTEAFF. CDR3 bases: TGTGCCAGTAGTATAGGGCCAGGGGGAGTTATGAACACTGAAGCTTTCTTT.

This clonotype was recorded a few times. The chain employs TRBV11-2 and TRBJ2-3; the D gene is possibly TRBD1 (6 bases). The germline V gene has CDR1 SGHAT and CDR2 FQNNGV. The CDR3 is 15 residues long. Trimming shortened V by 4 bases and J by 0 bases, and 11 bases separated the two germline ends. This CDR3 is CASSYGQFSTDTQYF. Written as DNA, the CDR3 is TGTGCCAGCAGCTACGGACAGTTTAGCACAGATACGCAGTATTTT.

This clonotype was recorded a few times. CDR3 sequence (DNA): TGTGCCAGCAGTGAACACAGGGCGGTTAACTATGGCTACACCTTC. This translates into CASSEHRAVNYGYTF. This chain connects TRBV6-1 to TRBJ1-2; a weak D match, TRBD1 (6 bases). Trimming shortened V by 2 bases and J by 1 base, and 11 bases separated the two germline ends. The CDR3 runs to 15 residues. CDR1 and CDR2 (germline): MNHNS, SASEGT.

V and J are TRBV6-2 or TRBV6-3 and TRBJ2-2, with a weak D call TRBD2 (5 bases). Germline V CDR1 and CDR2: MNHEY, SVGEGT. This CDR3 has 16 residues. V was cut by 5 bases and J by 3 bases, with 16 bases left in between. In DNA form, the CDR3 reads TGTGCCAGCAGTCGGACTGATATGGTATACACCGGGGAGCTGTTTTTT. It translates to CASSRTDMVYTGELFF.

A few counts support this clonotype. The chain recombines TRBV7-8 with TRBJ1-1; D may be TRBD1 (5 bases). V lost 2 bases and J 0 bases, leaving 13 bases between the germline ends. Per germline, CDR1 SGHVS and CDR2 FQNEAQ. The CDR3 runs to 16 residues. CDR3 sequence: CASSLQGLGMNTEAFF. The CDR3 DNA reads TGTGCCAGCAGCTTACAGGGTTTAGGTATGAACACTGAAGCTTTCTTT.

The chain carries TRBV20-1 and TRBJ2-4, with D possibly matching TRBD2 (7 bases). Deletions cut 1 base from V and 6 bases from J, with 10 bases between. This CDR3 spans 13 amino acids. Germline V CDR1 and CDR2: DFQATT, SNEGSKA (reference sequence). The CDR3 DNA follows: TGCAGTGCTAGAGTGGGGGGGGCAAACATTCAGTACTTC. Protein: CSARVGGANIQYF.

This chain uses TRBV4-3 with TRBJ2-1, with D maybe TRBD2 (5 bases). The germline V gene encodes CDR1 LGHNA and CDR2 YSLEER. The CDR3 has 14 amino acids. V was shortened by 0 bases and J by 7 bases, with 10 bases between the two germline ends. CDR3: CASSQDRRGNEQFF. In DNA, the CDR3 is TGCGCCAGCAGCCAAGATCGGCGCGGGAATGAGCAGTTCTTC.

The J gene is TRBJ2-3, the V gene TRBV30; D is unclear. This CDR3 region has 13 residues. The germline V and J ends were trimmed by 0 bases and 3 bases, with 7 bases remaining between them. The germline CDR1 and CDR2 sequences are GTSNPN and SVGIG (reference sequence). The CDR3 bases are TGTGCCTGGAGTGTCACTGGAACAGATACGCAGTATTTT. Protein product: CAWSVTGTDTQYF. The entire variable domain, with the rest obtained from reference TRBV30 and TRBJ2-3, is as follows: SQTIHQWPATLVQPVGSPLSLECTVEGTSNPNLYWYRQAAGRGLQLLFYSVGIGQISSEVPQNLSASRPQDRQFILSSKKLLLSDSGFYLCAWSVTGTDTQYFGPGTRLTVL.